This T cell receptor (beta chain) was retrieved from a study of T cell repertoires in cytomegalovirus infection. Looking at the study overall: Public TCR beta signatures indicated both CMV infection and matching HLA type. The study's findings and limits: Ex vivo responses were dominated by HLA-C-restricted CMV-specific TCR beta clonotypes.

The CDR3 consists of 15 residues. Germline V gives CDR1 SEHNR, CDR2 FQNEAQ (reference sequence). V lost 0 bases and J 4 bases, leaving 12 bases between the germline ends. Each CDR3 protein gets one entry after TCRdb re-called the reads with MiXCR. The data show around 300,000 distinct CDR3 sequences, approximately 22% seen once. This clonotype has at least ten counts. Its antigen remains unidentified. This TCR derives from a human donor in good health (CMV status not recorded). Some clones in this sample may be carry-over from other donors' samples. V gene TRBV7-9 combines with J gene TRBJ1-1; weak D call: TRBD1 (6 bases). Sequenced material: cultured PBMCs, taken from culture after CMV antigen stimulation. The CDR3 reads CASSLAQGSGTEAFF. The DNA for the CDR3 is TGTGCCAGCAGCTTAGCCCAGGGGTCGGGCACTGAAGCTTTCTTT.